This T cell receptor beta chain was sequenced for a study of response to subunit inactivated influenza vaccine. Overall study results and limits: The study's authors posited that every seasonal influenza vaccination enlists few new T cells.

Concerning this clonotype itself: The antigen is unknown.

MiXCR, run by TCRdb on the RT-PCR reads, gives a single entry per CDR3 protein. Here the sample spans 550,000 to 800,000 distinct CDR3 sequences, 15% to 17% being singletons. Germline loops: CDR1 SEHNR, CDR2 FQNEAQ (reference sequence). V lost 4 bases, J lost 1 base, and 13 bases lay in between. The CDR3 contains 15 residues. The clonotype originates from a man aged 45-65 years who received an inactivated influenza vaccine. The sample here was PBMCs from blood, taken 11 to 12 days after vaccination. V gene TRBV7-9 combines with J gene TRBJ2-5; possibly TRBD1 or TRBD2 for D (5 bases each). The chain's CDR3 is CASSSTGRFQETQYF. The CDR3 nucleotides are TGTGCCAGCAGCTCCACGGGACGCTTCCAAGAGACCCAGTACTTC.